These 8 T cell receptor beta chains were all obtained from the same sample, sequenced in a study of T cell repertoires in cytomegalovirus infection. TCRdb ran MiXCR on the reads and lists one entry per CDR3 protein. The table records approximately 500,000 distinct CDR3 sequences, about 15% of them present only once. The sample taken for sequencing was CD8+ T cells from PBMCs. Receptors originate from a human donor in good health (CMV status not recorded). Some clones in this sample may be carry-over from other donors' samples.

The table lists this clonotype with a few counts. The V and J genes are TRBV10-2 and TRBJ2-7; 8 nucleotides agree with TRBD1. Germline assignment: CDR1 WSHSY and CDR2 SAAADI. V lost 6 bases, J lost 3 bases, and 4 bases stayed unmatched. The CDR3 has 13 residues. The CDR3 DNA reads TGCGCCAGCAGCGACAGGGGTAACTACGAGCAGTACTTC. The encoded protein is CASSDRGNYEQYF.

This clonotype was recorded many times. The chain combines TRBV11-2 with TRBJ1-1; TRBD1 might be the D (6 bases). This CDR3 is built from 16 residues. The germline V gene encodes CDR1 SGHAT and CDR2 FQNNGV. The ends were cut back, 4 bases at V and 0 bases at J, with 15 bases in the middle. CDR3 coding DNA: TGTGCCAGCAGCTCCTGGGACACTATCATGAACACTGAAGCTTTCTTT. Translated: CASSSWDTIMNTEAFF.

The sample holds a few counts of this clonotype. This chain uses TRBV20-1 with TRBJ2-1, with 10 nucleotides matching TRBD1. Trimming at V came to 6 bases and at J to 7 bases, leaving 15 bases not matched to a gene. The CDR3 loop spans 16 amino acids. Germline V CDR1 and CDR2: DFQATT, SNEGSKA (reference sequence). CDR3 sequence: CSATGGTGALYNEQFF. CDR3 DNA: TGCAGTGCAACCGGAGGGACAGGGGCCCTCTATAATGAGCAGTTCTTC.

The chain has TRBV6-2 or TRBV6-3 and TRBJ1-2, with 7 bases aligning to TRBD1. Germline CDR1 is MNHEY and CDR2 is SVGEGT. The length of the CDR3 is 13 residues. The ends lost 4 bases at V and 6 bases at J; junction bases unmatched: 5. CDR3 in amino acids: CASSWYRGDGYTF. The CDR3 DNA reads as TGTGCCAGCAGTTGGTACAGGGGTGATGGCTACACCTTC.

This clonotype has ten or more counts. The chain carries TRBV7-8 and TRBJ2-2; 10 nucleotides line up with TRBD2. Germline lookup yields CDR1 SGHVS and CDR2 FQNEAQ. V was pared by 5 bases and J by 5 bases, with 5 bases of the junction left unmatched. CDR3 size: 15 residues. The CDR3 nucleotides are TGTGCCAGCAGCCCTCGAGCGGGAGGGACCGGGGAGCTGTTTTTT. Its translation is CASSPRAGGTGELFF.

V and J are TRBV4-2 and TRBJ2-2; D unresolved. Germline loops: CDR1 LGHNA, CDR2 YNFKEQ. This CDR3 comprises 14 residues. With 1 base removed from V and 11 bases from J, the gap between germline ends came to 14 bases. The CDR3 loop is CASSQAGTLLELFF. As DNA, the CDR3 is TGTGCCAGCAGCCAAGCGGGCACACTACTTGAGCTGTTTTTT.

The genes are TRBV9 and TRBJ2-1, with TRBD2 identical over 7 bases. The CDR3 runs 16 residues. Trimming cost V 3 bases and J 4 bases; bases outside gene matches: 10. The V gene's germline CDR1 is SGDLS and CDR2 YYNGEE. The CDR3 DNA reads TGTGCCAGCAGCGCCGACCAGCGGGAAGTTTACAATGAGCAGTTCTTC. Protein sequence: CASSADQREVYNEQFF.

This clonotype was seen ten or more times. V is TRBV11-2 and J is TRBJ2-3, with 8 bases that match TRBD2. CDR1 is SGHAT, CDR2 FQNNGV, per germline. V lost 5 bases to trimming and J lost 7 bases; unmatched junction nucleotides: 23. This CDR3 region has 19 residues. CDR3 in amino acids: CASSPGTRVPPLPYNTQYF. The CDR3 DNA reads TGTGCCAGCAGCCCCGGGACTAGAGTACCCCCCTTACCTTATAATACGCAGTATTTT.